Below, 11 T cell receptor beta chains from the same sample are listed, as sequenced in a study of T-cell reconstitution after alpha-beta-depleted transplantation in children. Library preparation (for TCRbeta) was performed with unique molecular identifiers. One entry per CDR3 protein, called by TCRdb with MiXCR from the PCR reads. The sample carries around 450,000 distinct CDR3 sequences, more than 9% recorded once. Sample: PBMCs, taken before TCRalphabeta/CD19-depleted stem cell transplant. The source of these receptors is a child younger than 10 with inherited bone marrow failure, due to receive a stem cell transplant.

The sample holds many counts of this clonotype. V is TRBV4-3 and J is TRBJ2-5; no clear D. The CDR3 is made up of 13 amino acids. The V gene's germline CDR1 is LGHNA and CDR2 YSLEER. Deletions cut 0 bases from V and 9 bases from J, with 11 bases between. The CDR3 sequence is CASSQDLGQAQYF. In nucleotides, the CDR3 is TGCGCCAGCAGCCAAGATCTAGGGCAGGCCCAGTACTTC.

Comments on this clonotype: It may be a read error: a sequence one base away is much more abundant. The chain joins TRBV2 to TRBJ2-7, with 7 bases lining up with TRBD1. Germline CDR1 reads SNHLY; CDR2 reads FYNNEI. The J segment lost 3 bases and the V segment lost 4 bases, leaving 6 bases of the junction unmatched. CDR3 length: 14 amino acids. The CDR3 spells CASSAGQPSYEQYF. The CDR3 DNA sequence: TGTGCCAGCAGTGCGGGACAGCCCAGCTACGAGCAGTACTTC. Full variable domain (remainder filled in from reference TRBV2 and TRBJ2-7): EPEVTQTPSHQVTQMGQEVILRCVPISNHLYFYWYRQILGQKVEFLVSFYNNEISEKSEIFDDQFSVERPDGSNFTLKIRSTKLEDSAMYFCASSAGQPSYEQYFGPGTRLTVT.

This clonotype was found a few times. CDR3 sequence: CSARDPVGQETQYF. The CDR3 DNA sequence: TGCAGTGCTAGAGATCCCGTGGGGCAAGAGACCCAGTACTTC. This chain links TRBV20-1 with TRBJ2-5, with D hard to call. V lost 0 bases and J lost 2, with 10 bases in between. The CDR3 is made up of 14 amino acids. The germline gives CDR1 DFQATT, CDR2 SNEGSKA (reference sequence).

The genes are TRBV20-1 and TRBJ1-5, with D perhaps TRBD1 (6 bases). Between the trimmed V and J ends, which lost 6 bases and 5 bases, there was a span of 17 bases. Germline V lookup: CDR1 DFQATT, CDR2 SNEGSKA (reference sequence). The CDR3 loop spans 14 amino acids. This CDR3 reads CSATTGFGYQPQHF. In DNA, the CDR3 is TGCAGTGCAACCACAGGGTTTGGGTATCAGCCCCAGCATTTT.

This clonotype was counted ten times or more. This sequence joins TRBV28 and TRBJ1-4; TRBD1 is a possible D gene (5 bases). Germline V gene data show CDR1 as MDHEN and CDR2 as SYDVKM. The germline V and J ends were trimmed by 2 bases and 8 bases, with 9 bases remaining between them. The CDR3 has 13 residues. Here the CDR3 reads CASSLQGQEKLFF. In DNA form, the CDR3 reads TGTGCCAGCAGTTTACAGGGCCAGGAAAAACTGTTTTTT. Drawing the rest from reference TRBV28 and TRBJ1-4, the complete variable domain is DVKVTQSSRYLVKRTGEKVFLECVQDMDHENMFWYRQDPGLGLRLIYFSYDVKMKEKGDIPEGYSVSREKKERFSLILESASTNQTSMYLCASSLQGQEKLFFGSGTQLSVL.

A note on this clonotype: A much larger clone is a single base away; this may be a read error. The gene calls are TRBV12-3 or TRBV12-4 and TRBJ2-7; D gene uncertain. The CDR3 runs 14 residues. The CDR3 nucleotides are TGTGCCAGCAGTTTTGAGAGGATCCCTTACGAGCGGTACTTC. This translates into CASSFERIPYERYF.

This clonotype was counted at least ten times. The rearrangement links TRBV6-1 to TRBJ2-5; TRBD2 agrees at 11 bases. Germline V gives CDR1 MNHNS, CDR2 SASEGT. J gave up 0 bases and V 5 bases, and 8 bases lay outside the gene matches. There are 17 residues in the CDR3. The CDR3 coding sequence is TGTGCCAGCAGTCTGACTAGCGGGGTAGAGTACCAAGAGACCCAGTACTTC. Translating it yields CASSLTSGVEYQETQYF.

This clonotype was counted many times. This chain joins TRBV10-3 and TRBJ2-1; 11 nucleotides line up with TRBD2. V lost 5 bases, J lost 0 bases, and 15 bases stayed unmatched. The germline V gene encodes CDR1 ENHRY and CDR2 SYGVKD. This CDR3 has 20 amino acids. This CDR3 reads CAISFTGTSGPGGSYNEQFF. CDR3 in DNA: TGTGCCATCAGTTTTACCGGGACTAGCGGTCCGGGAGGCTCCTACAATGAGCAGTTCTTC.

In this sample, this clonotype turned up many times. The chain links TRBV7-8 to TRBJ1-2, with D hard to call. The CDR3 sequence is 15 residues long. Trimming removed 3 bases at V and 3 bases at J, with 14 bases between. Germline CDR1 is SGHVS and CDR2 is FQNEAQ. The CDR3: CASSFSEGLYYGYTF. In nucleotides, the CDR3 is TGTGCCAGCAGCTTTTCGGAGGGTTTGTACTATGGCTACACCTTC.

This clonotype came up once. This may arise from a read error, as a much more abundant clone is one base away. The rearrangement uses TRBV5-1 and TRBJ2-1, with 11 bases fitting TRBD2. Trimming cost V 3 bases and J 7 bases; bases outside gene matches: 6. CDR1 is SGHRS and CDR2 is YFSETQ in the germline V gene. There are 15 residues in the CDR3. The CDR3 sequence is CASSWGLAAGNEQFF. The CDR3 DNA reads TGCGCCAGCAGCTGGGGACTAGCGGCAGGGAATGAGCAGTTCTTC.

This clonotype appeared many times. The rearrangement joins TRBV10-3 to TRBJ2-2, with TRBD1 identical over 7 bases. Germline CDR1 is ENHRY and CDR2 is SYGVKD. The CDR3 is made up of 12 amino acids. The V gene end was trimmed by 6 bases and the J gene end by 6 bases; junction bases not matched to a gene: 1. The CDR3 reads CAIRQGSGELFF. CDR3 in DNA: TGTGCCATCAGACAGGGGTCCGGGGAGCTGTTTTTT.